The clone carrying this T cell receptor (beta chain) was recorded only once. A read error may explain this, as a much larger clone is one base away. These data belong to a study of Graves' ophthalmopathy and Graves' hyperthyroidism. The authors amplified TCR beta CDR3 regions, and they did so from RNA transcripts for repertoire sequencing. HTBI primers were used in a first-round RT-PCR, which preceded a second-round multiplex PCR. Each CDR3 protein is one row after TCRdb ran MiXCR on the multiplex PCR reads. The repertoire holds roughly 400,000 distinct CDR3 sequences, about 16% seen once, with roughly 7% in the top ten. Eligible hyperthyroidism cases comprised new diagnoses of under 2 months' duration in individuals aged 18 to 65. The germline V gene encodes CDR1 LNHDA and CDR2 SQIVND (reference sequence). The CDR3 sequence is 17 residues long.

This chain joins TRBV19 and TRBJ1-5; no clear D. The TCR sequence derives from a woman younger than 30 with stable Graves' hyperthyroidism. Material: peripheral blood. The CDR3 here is CASSWVLGLESNQPRHF. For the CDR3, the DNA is TGTGCCAGTAGTTGGGTTCTCGGACTGGAGAGCAATCAGCCCCGGCATTTT.